These 17 T cell receptor beta chains were all obtained from the same sample, sequenced in a study of regulatory T cells in long-lasting Graves disease. CDR3 regions were amplified by Arm-PCR using iRepertoire HTBI primers to build TCR beta libraries. TCRdb re-called the multiplex PCR reads through MiXCR, storing one row per CDR3 protein. The sample lists about 440,000 distinct CDR3 sequences; about 15% were seen once. The time point denotes: newly diagnosed GD, antithyroid drugs for less than 3 months. PBMC RNA served as the TCR library source. Separately, the same data were catalogued under a study of T cells in Graves' hyperthyroidism and ophthalmopathy.

Sequencing was performed on peripheral blood mononuclear cells (PBMCs), taken at new diagnosis, from a patient treated with antithyroid drugs. The receptors come from a woman aged 25-40 years with Graves disease.

The chain carries TRBV27 and TRBJ2-2; D remains unclear. The CDR3 sequence is 13 residues long. CDR1 and CDR2 from the germline V gene are MNHEY and SMNVEV (reference sequence). Between the trimmed V and J ends, which lost 1 base and 7 bases, there was a span of 7 bases. The CDR3 region is CASSLWVNGELFF. CDR3 coding DNA: TGTGCCAGCAGTTTATGGGTGAACGGGGAGCTGTTTTTT.

This clonotype appeared many times. V gene TRBV7-9 combines with J gene TRBJ1-1, with D unresolved. Germline V gives CDR1 SEHNR, CDR2 FQNEAQ (reference sequence). This CDR3 has 11 amino acids. Trimming took off 7 bases at V and 7 bases at J, with 10 bases between the two ends. CDR3 in amino acids: CASTPSFEAFF. DNA of the CDR3: TGTGCCAGCACCCCGTCGTTTGAAGCTTTCTTT.

The chain carries TRBV6-5 and TRBJ1-5; D is perhaps TRBD1 (5 bases). This CDR3 region has 14 residues. V lost 2 bases and J 2 bases, leaving 7 bases between the germline ends. CDR1 is MNHEY, CDR2 SVGAGI, per germline. The CDR3 sequence is CASSYGDRNQPQHF. The CDR3 DNA sequence: TGTGCCAGCAGTTACGGGGACCGCAATCAGCCCCAGCATTTT.

In this sample, this clonotype turned up a few times. The chain is built from TRBV19 and TRBJ2-1; 7 bases fit TRBD2. V lost 4 bases to trimming and J lost 2 bases; unmatched junction nucleotides: 5. Germline lookup yields CDR1 LNHDA and CDR2 SQIVND (reference sequence). This CDR3 has 15 residues. This CDR3 is CASSTEREAYNEQFF. In nucleotides, the CDR3 is TGTGCCAGTAGTACCGAGCGGGAAGCCTACAATGAGCAGTTCTTC.

This clonotype was recorded many times. The chain has TRBV27 and TRBJ2-1; the D is unclear. Germline V gene lookup returns CDR1 MNHEY and CDR2 SMNVEV (reference sequence). The CDR3 has 14 amino acids. V lost 8 bases and J 9 bases, leaving 20 bases between the germline ends. The CDR3 here is CASRRLVPSREQFF. The CDR3 region has the DNA TGTGCCAGCCGCCGGCTAGTGCCCTCCCGTGAGCAGTTCTTC.

This clonotype occurred many times. This chain links TRBV9 with TRBJ1-1; D perhaps matches TRBD1 (5 bases). The CDR3 is made up of 16 amino acids. V lost 2 bases, J lost 4 bases, and 18 bases lay in between. From germline, CDR1 is SGDLS and CDR2 YYNGEE. The CDR3 is CASSVGDPTAGTEAFF. CDR3 sequence (DNA): TGTGCCAGCAGCGTGGGGGACCCGACGGCTGGCACTGAAGCTTTCTTT. The full variable domain, with the rest looked up from reference TRBV9 and TRBJ1-1, is DSGVTQTPKHLITATGQRVTLRCSPRSGDLSVYWYQQSLDQGLQFLIQYYNGEERAKGNILERFSAQQFPDLHSELNLSSLELGDSALYFCASSVGDPTAGTEAFFGQGTRLTVV.

This chain uses TRBV6-2 or TRBV6-3 with TRBJ2-1, with TRBD2 matching 8 bases. Unmatched junction bases numbered 5, after V lost 0 bases and J lost 7 bases. Germline CDR1 reads MNHEY; CDR2 reads SVGEGT. The length of the CDR3 is 15 residues. For the CDR3, the DNA is TGTGCCAGCAGTTACTCCGGGGGGGGAGGGAATGAGCAGTTCTTC. This gives the protein CASSYSGGGGNEQFF.

The chain links TRBV19 to TRBJ2-7; tentative D call: TRBD2 (5 bases). The CDR3 runs 14 residues. Trimming cost V 5 bases and J 3 bases, with 14 bases left between them. Germline V gene sequence: CDR1 LNHDA, CDR2 SQIVND (reference sequence). In nucleotides, the CDR3 is TGTGCCAGTAGTCCCGGGATAGGGCTCTACGAGCAGTACTTC. Its translation is CASSPGIGLYEQYF.

This clonotype was seen at least ten times. J is TRBJ2-7 and V is TRBV7-9; D perhaps matches TRBD1 (5 bases). V was clipped by 6 bases and J by 5 bases, with 14 bases between them. Germline V gene sequence: CDR1 SEHNR, CDR2 FQNEAQ (reference sequence). This CDR3 is 13 amino acids long. DNA for the CDR3: TGTGCCAGCAGACATCCAGGGAACCACGAGCAGTACTTC. Translated: CASRHPGNHEQYF.

A remark on this clonotype: Possible read error: a much larger clone is one base away. The V call is TRBV20-1, the J call TRBJ2-1; perhaps D is TRBD1 or TRBD2 (5 bases each). Germline values: CDR1 DFQATT, CDR2 SNEGSKA (reference sequence). This CDR3 region has 14 residues. Trimming cost V 1 base and J 2 bases, with 9 bases left between them. The CDR3 region is CSARGGSAYNEQFF. The CDR3 DNA sequence: TGCAGTGCTAGAGGGGGGAGTGCCTACAATGAGCAGTTCTTC.

This clonotype was detected ten times or more. This chain joins TRBV6-2 or TRBV6-3 and TRBJ2-7; TRBD2 matches at 11 bases. Looked up from germline, CDR1 is MNHEY and CDR2 is SVGEGT. CDR3 length: 19 amino acids. The trim removed 5 bases at V and 4 bases at J, leaving 19 bases unmatched. DNA for the CDR3: TGTGCCAGCAGTGATATCCCCCGGCTAGCGGGAGGCCCTCTGTACGAGCAGTACTTC. Amino acid sequence: CASSDIPRLAGGPLYEQYF.

This clonotype was seen a few times. This rearrangement joins TRBV6-5 to TRBJ2-5; the D gene is possibly TRBD1 (6 bases). The V end lost 0 bases, the J end lost 0 bases, and 11 bases lay between the germline ends. In germline, CDR1 is MNHEY, CDR2 SVGAGI. This CDR3 has 16 residues. The chain's CDR3 is CASSYSMQGYQETQYF. In DNA form, the CDR3 reads TGTGCCAGCAGTTACTCGATGCAGGGGTACCAAGAGACCCAGTACTTC.

This clonotype showed up just a few times. The genes are TRBV12-5 and TRBJ2-2; D perhaps matches TRBD2 (5 bases). The CDR3 length is 15 residues. The V end was cut by 5 bases, the J end by 1 base, with 11 bases between. The V gene's germline CDR1 is LGHNT and CDR2 FRNRAP. CDR3 sequence reads: CASGVGEGNTGELFF. For the CDR3, the DNA is TGTGCTAGTGGTGTAGGAGAGGGGAACACCGGGGAGCTGTTTTTT.

This clonotype was seen at least ten times. This chain uses TRBV12-3 or TRBV12-4 with TRBJ2-5; 16 nucleotides line up with TRBD2. The CDR3 has 16 amino acids. Unmatched junction bases numbered 6, after V lost 4 bases and J lost 7 bases. The CDR3 nucleotides read TGTGCCAGCAGTTCCGCCGGGACTAGCGGGAGGGGGACCCAGTACTTC. Translated, it gives CASSSAGTSGRGTQYF.

The V call is TRBV20-1, the J call TRBJ1-1; D gene ambiguous. The germline V gene encodes CDR1 DFQATT and CDR2 SNEGSKA (reference sequence). The CDR3 is 13 amino acids. In DNA form, the CDR3 reads TGCAATGCCCCTTCTGCCCTGAACACTGAAGCTTTCTTT. Its translation: CNAPSALNTEAFF.

With respect to this clonotype: At one of its ends the junction is not consistent with the germline gene, which may arise from a read error. Here the CDR3 reads CASSLDGAGELFF. Written as DNA, the CDR3 is TGTGCTAGCAGCTTAGATGGAGCAGGGGAGCTGTTTTTT. The V gene is TRBV7-7, the J gene TRBJ2-2, with no clear D. Germline CDR1 is SSHAT and CDR2 is FNYEAQ (reference sequence). This CDR3 contains 13 residues.

About this clonotype: A much larger clone differs from this one at a single base, so this may be a read error. This chain links TRBV7-9 with TRBJ2-7; D is tentatively TRBD1 or TRBD2 (5 bases each). Trimming pared 5 bases from V and 4 bases from J, leaving 24 bases between. The CDR3 consists of 17 residues. CDR1 is SEHNR and CDR2 is FQNEAQ in the germline V gene (reference sequence). The chain's CDR3 is CASSDPVRGRGSYEQYF. The DNA for the CDR3 is TGTGCCAGCAGCGACCCGGTTAGGGGACGGGGTTCGTACGAGCAGTACTTC.